Shown below are 19 T cell receptor beta chains from a single sample sequenced in a study of beta chain features in type 1 diabetes. The study reverse transcribed the entire isolated RNA, so it sequenced expressed TCRB transcripts. Method: immunoSEQ multiplex PCR; TCRdb's copy keeps in-frame clones and lacks some. Of about 360,000 clones in the sample, 10% to 15% were seen once. Study observations and caveats: Moderately but significantly shorter TCRB CDR3s were found in Type 1 diabetes patients in all four CD4+ subsets.

The antigens these receptors bind are not known. The sample consisted of naive CD4+ T cells from blood. The receptors stem from a young woman with type 1 diabetes.

The rearrangement links TRBV29-1 to TRBJ1-4, with TRBD1 matching 7 bases. The germline V gene encodes CDR1 SQVTM and CDR2 ANQGSEA. V shed 6 bases, J shed 1 base, and the junction held 5 bases outside the gene matches. This CDR3 spans 14 amino acids. The DNA of the CDR3 is TGCAGCGTGCCCGGGACAGTAACTAATGAAAAACTGTTTTTT. Amino acid sequence: CSVPGTVTNEKLFF.

The chain employs TRBV4-3 and TRBJ2-1, with 7 nucleotides matching TRBD2. There are 15 residues in the CDR3. V was pared by 4 bases and J by 6 bases, with 9 bases of the junction left unmatched. CDR1 is LGHNA and CDR2 is YSLEER in the germline V gene. The CDR3 reads CASSLQVGGGNEQFF. CDR3 sequence (DNA): TGCGCCAGCAGCCTCCAGGTGGGGGGGGGCAATGAGCAGTTCTTC.

This clone was picked up a small number of times. This chain connects TRBV28 to TRBJ2-3, with D unresolved. The V gene's germline CDR1 is MDHEN and CDR2 SYDVKM. Trimming pared 1 base from V and 5 bases from J, leaving 7 bases between. This CDR3 spans 13 amino acids. CDR3 sequence: CASSLFRRDTQYF. In DNA form, the CDR3 reads TGTGCCAGCAGTTTATTCCGTAGAGATACGCAGTATTTT.

The J gene is TRBJ2-7, the V gene TRBV7-2; the D gene is possibly TRBD1 (6 bases). Trimming took off 5 bases at V and 0 bases at J, with 14 bases between the two ends. The V gene's germline CDR1 is SGHTA and CDR2 FQGNSA. CDR3 size: 15 residues. The CDR3 here is CASSAILQGSYEQYF. CDR3 bases: TGTGCCAGCAGCGCAATCCTACAGGGCTCCTACGAGCAGTACTTC. The entire variable domain, with the rest obtained from reference TRBV7-2 and TRBJ2-7, is as follows: GAGVSQSPSNKVTEKGKDVELRCDPISGHTALYWYRQSLGQGLEFLIYFQGNSAPDKSGLPSDRFSAERTGGSVSTLTIQRTQQEDSAVYLCASSAILQGSYEQYFGPGTRLTVT.

The chain couples TRBV5-1 to TRBJ2-5, with D hard to call. V lost 4 bases to trimming and J lost 0 bases, with 7 bases between them. Germline-derived CDR1 and CDR2 are SGHRS and YFSETQ. This CDR3 comprises 13 residues. The DNA of the CDR3 is TGCGCCAGCAGCCAAGAGTACCAAGAGACCCAGTACTTC. It is translated as CASSQEYQETQYF.

This clone was recorded a few times. This chain uses TRBV7-2 with TRBJ2-5; D remains ambiguous. Trimming removed 5 bases at V and 5 bases at J, with 15 bases between. The CDR3 has 14 residues. Germline values: CDR1 SGHTA, CDR2 FQGNSA. The CDR3 here is CASSLNSGWETQYF. The CDR3, as DNA: TGTGCCAGCAGCCTAAACAGTGGTTGGGAGACCCAGTACTTC.

This chain links TRBV29-1 with TRBJ2-5; the match to TRBD1 covers 8 bases. The CDR3 consists of 13 residues. Per germline, CDR1 SQVTM and CDR2 ANQGSEA. With V trimmed by 4 bases and J by 6 bases, 7 bases remained unmatched. The chain's CDR3 is CSVVVGRGQTQYF. In DNA, the CDR3 is TGCAGCGTTGTAGTGGGCAGGGGGCAGACCCAGTACTTC.

This sequence joins TRBV25-1 and TRBJ2-5, with 9 bases lining up with TRBD2. Germline assignment: CDR1 MGHDK and CDR2 SYGVNS. The CDR3 runs 15 residues. With V trimmed by 1 base and J by 5 bases, 5 bases remained unmatched. The CDR3 region has the DNA TGTGCCAGCAGTGAATCGCTAGCGGGAAAGGAGACCCAGTACTTC. Translated, it gives CASSESLAGKETQYF. The whole variable domain, filled in from reference TRBV25-1 and TRBJ2-5, reads EADIYQTPRYLVIGTGKKITLECSQTMGHDKMYWYQQDPGMELHLIHYSYGVNSTEKGDLSSESTVSRIRTEHFPLTLESARPSHTSQYLCASSESLAGKETQYFGPGTRLLVL.

The CDR3 DNA sequence: TGTGCCAGCCACACAGGGATGAGCAATCAGCCCCAGCATTTT. It codes for CASHTGMSNQPQHF. The chain carries TRBV18 and TRBJ1-5; D may be TRBD1 (6 bases). The CDR3 is 14 amino acids. Trimming left V 8 bases short and J 1 base short, with 12 bases between. Germline V gives CDR1 KGHSH, CDR2 LQKENI.

This clone was seen only a few times. V usage is TRBV5-6 and J usage is TRBJ2-1; 10 positions agree with TRBD2. Germline trimming cut 1 base from V and 3 bases from J; bases unmatched to any gene: 4. This CDR3 has 16 amino acids. The germline gives CDR1 SGHDT, CDR2 YYEEEE. The DNA for the CDR3 is TGTGCCAGCAGCTTGCGGGAGCGGGGGGGCTACAATGAGCAGTTCTTC. Protein product: CASSLRERGGYNEQFF.

The gene calls are TRBV21-1 and TRBJ1-1. TRBV21-1 is described as a pseudogene. This CDR3 has 16 residues. Written as DNA, the CDR3 is TGTGCCAGCAGCGAAGGGACCTCGGGAATGAACACTGAAGCTTTCTTT. This encodes CASSEGTSGMNTEAFF.

This clone was picked up a small number of times. The V and J genes are TRBV4-3 and TRBJ2-3; D not certain. Trimming took 1 base from V and 2 from J, leaving 7 bases between them. The germline V gene encodes CDR1 LGHNA and CDR2 YSLEER. CDR3 length: 14 amino acids. CDR3 coding DNA: TGCGCCAGCAGCCAAGGGCTAGACACAGATACGCAGTATTTT. Translating it yields CASSQGLDTDTQYF.

The chain employs TRBV28 and TRBJ2-7; 7 positions match TRBD1. Per the germline V gene, CDR1 is MDHEN and CDR2 is SYDVKM. The junction had 12 bases not matched to a gene; V was cut back by 7 bases and J by 0 bases. The CDR3 contains 16 residues. CDR3 amino acids: CASTSPQGKSSYEQYF. The CDR3 nucleotides read TGTGCCAGCACCTCCCCACAGGGGAAAAGCTCCTACGAGCAGTACTTC.

The chain has TRBV27 and TRBJ2-1; 7 bases match TRBD2. Germline V gene lookup returns CDR1 MNHEY and CDR2 SMNVEV (reference sequence). J was trimmed by 7 bases and V by 4 bases; bases with no gene match: 4. This CDR3 is 13 amino acids long. The DNA for the CDR3 is TGTGCCAGCAGTTATAACGGGGGGAATGAGCAGTTCTTC. Its translation: CASSYNGGNEQFF.

This clone was counted between two and nine times. The chain has TRBV29-1 and TRBJ2-7, with TRBD1 as a possible D gene (6 bases). The V gene's germline CDR1 is SQVTM and CDR2 ANQGSEA. CDR3 length equals 15 residues. The V end was cut by 6 bases, the J end by 3 bases, with 21 bases between. The CDR3 bases are TGCAGCGTCTCCTCCCCGCAGGGGTGGGACTACGAGCAGTACTTC. As protein: CSVSSPQGWDYEQYF.

The chain couples TRBV7-6 to TRBJ2-1; TRBD2 matches at 7 bases. With V trimmed by 3 bases and J by 8 bases, 7 bases remained unmatched. CDR1 is SGHVS and CDR2 is FNYEAQ in the germline V gene. There are 14 residues in the CDR3. CDR3 protein: CASSLGGSFDEQFF. CDR3 nucleotides: TGTGCCAGCAGCTTGGGCGGGAGTTTCGATGAGCAGTTCTTC.

The CDR3 DNA reads as TGCGCCAGCAGACAGGTCAACGAGCAGTACTTC. Its protein is CASRQVNEQYF. The J gene is TRBJ2-7, the V gene TRBV4-3, with D perhaps TRBD1 (5 bases). V gave up 6 bases and J gave up 5 bases, with 8 bases separating them. The CDR3 contains 11 residues. Germline CDR1 reads LGHNA; CDR2 reads YSLEER.

CDR3 loop: CASSHGTAMNTEAFF. The CDR3 DNA reads as TGCGCCAGCAGCCATGGGACAGCCATGAACACTGAAGCTTTCTTT. The chain employs TRBV4-3 and TRBJ1-1; 7 bases are shared with TRBD1. Trimming cost V 3 bases and J 0 bases; bases outside gene matches: 4. The CDR3 runs to 15 residues. Germline loops: CDR1 LGHNA, CDR2 YSLEER.

This clone has a handful of counts. This rearrangement joins TRBV4-2 to TRBJ2-7; 11 bases align to TRBD2. V shed 0 bases, J shed 7 bases, and the junction held 8 bases outside the gene matches. Germline V lookup: CDR1 LGHNA, CDR2 YNFKEQ. This CDR3 contains 16 residues. CDR3 nucleotide sequence: TGTGCCAGCAGCCAAGAGCACCTAGCGGGAGGTTTTGAGCAGTACTTC. This translates into CASSQEHLAGGFEQYF.